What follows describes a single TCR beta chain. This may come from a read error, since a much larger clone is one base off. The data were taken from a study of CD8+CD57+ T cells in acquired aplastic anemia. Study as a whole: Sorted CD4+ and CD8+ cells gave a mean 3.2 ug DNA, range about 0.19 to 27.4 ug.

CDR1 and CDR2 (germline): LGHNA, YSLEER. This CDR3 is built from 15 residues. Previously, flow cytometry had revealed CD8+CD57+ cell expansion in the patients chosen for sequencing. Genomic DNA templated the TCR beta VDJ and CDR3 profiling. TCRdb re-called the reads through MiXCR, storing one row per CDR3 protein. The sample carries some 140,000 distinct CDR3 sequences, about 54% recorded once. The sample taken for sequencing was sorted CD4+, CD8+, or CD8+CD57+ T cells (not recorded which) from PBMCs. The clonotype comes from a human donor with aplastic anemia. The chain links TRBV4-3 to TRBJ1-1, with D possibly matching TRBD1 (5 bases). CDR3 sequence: CASSQDGALNTKAFF. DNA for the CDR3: TGCGCCAGCAGCCAGGACGGGGCCCTGAACACTAAAGCTTTCTTT.